This T cell receptor beta chain was observed in a study of shared clonotypes between healthy human individuals. CD45RO-negative, CCR7-selected cells formed the naive CD8 fraction, which excluded terminally differentiated effector memory CD45RA+ cells. Regarding the study as a whole: Memory subsets had estimated richness that was generally smaller than that of naive subsets. The small donor group covered limited genetic and exposure diversity.

The germline V gene encodes CDR1 SGHAT and CDR2 FQNNGV. The V end was cut by 0 bases, the J end by 3 bases, with 12 bases between. The CDR3 length is 16 residues. As concerns this clone: Its antigen is not known.

Profiled with immunoSEQ multiplex PCR; TCRdb holds only in-frame clones, not every one. Found here are about 820,000 clones, about 92% of them singletons; the top ten hold around 24%. What was sequenced was naive CD8+ T cells sorted from blood. The sequence came from a man aged 25 to 40 in good health. The V gene is TRBV11-2, the J gene TRBJ2-1; the D gene is possibly TRBD2 (5 bases). The CDR3 nucleotides read TGTGCCAGCAGCTTAGACTCGGCTAGCTACTACAATGAGCAGTTCTTC. Translating gives CASSLDSASYYNEQFF.